This T cell receptor beta chain was obtained from a study of regulatory T cells in long-lasting Graves disease. Across the whole study: The study enrolled newly diagnosed Graves' patients on antithyroid drugs under 3 months.

The time point is: newly diagnosed GD, antithyroid drugs for less than 3 months. TCR sequences were obtained from RNA taken from PBMCs. A peripheral blood sample, about 9.4 milliliters in volume, was drawn into EDTA tubes. This clonotype was seen ten or more times. Its specificity is not known. With iRepertoire HTBI primers and Arm-PCR of CDR3 regions, TCR beta libraries were built. Original processing notes: Spanning all samples, the identified segments comprised approximately 57 TRBV and about 15 TRBJ. TCRdb reprocessed the multiplex PCR reads with MiXCR, giving one entry per CDR3 protein. TCRdb, not the authors, supplied the V and J calls. The repertoire consists of 240,000 or so distinct CDR3 sequences, with roughly a fifth occurring once and the leading ten covering about 15%. Findings and caveats of the study: TRBV28, TRBJ1-2 and TRBJ2-5 were favored in persistent disease.

V was clipped by 5 bases and J by 5 bases, with 20 bases between them. CDR1 and CDR2 (germline): SGHKS, YYEKEE (reference sequence). The CDR3 has 15 amino acids. This TCR was sampled from a female donor with Graves disease. The gene calls are TRBV5-5 and TRBJ2-7; no firm D call. The source was peripheral blood mononuclear cells (PBMCs), collected at new diagnosis, from a patient treated with antithyroid drugs. CDR3 residues: CASRARGAQRDEQYF. The CDR3 bases are TGTGCCAGCAGGGCTAGAGGCGCACAGCGAGACGAGCAGTACTTC.